This T cell receptor beta chain was identified in a study of blood T cell repertoires in COVID-19 (dated by TCRdb to 2018 to 2020). About the study as a whole: The collaborator samples originated in the United States, Italy and Spain and spanned the acute and convalescent phases of COVID-19. The prospective study material was composed of cDNA or gDNA derived from T cells, B-cell-depleted T cells, or PBMCs. The dataset comprised deeply sampled blood TCRbeta repertoires from subjects exposed to, actively infected with, or recovered from COVID-19. The repertoires were released in a freely available public database intended as a resource for research on the immune response to SARS-CoV-2. Samples came from the ongoing ImmuneRACE study (first 160 participants) plus 1,254 subjects from 6 global collaborators. Nearly every sample came with metadata listing a de-identified subject ID, COVID-19 status, age in years and sex. Where available, HLA class I and class II types were obtained from metadata supplied by the sample provider rather than from assay-based typing.

Collaborating institutions collected whole blood in K2EDTA tubes following their own protocols. Collaborator samples were shipped for TCRbeta analysis as frozen whole blood, isolated PBMCs, or DNA extracted from either sample type. TCRbeta CDR3 regions were amplified from genomic DNA by means of the immunoSEQ Assay, a bias-controlled multiplex PCR. Per the authors' processing: The number of nucleated cells in each sample was estimated from the amplification of reference gene primers within the assay. To quantify the absolute abundance of each unique TCRbeta CDR3 rearrangement, sequence reads were collapsed and filtered. For each sample, productive Simpson clonality was calculated by taking the square root of Simpson's diversity index across productive rearrangements. Here the immuneACCESS table is served through TCRdb, limited to in-frame sequences with V and J called. Missing clones are a known gap in these copies; in checked studies unresolved V genes cover under half, and the rest lacks a known reason. V and J calls and clone size follow that table, whereas D and trimming were derived from the DNA. The sample table lists 300,000 to 450,000 clones, roughly 85% of them with a count of one. The top ten constitute 3% to 4.5% of the sample.

What the research found in general, with its limitations: Clinical and demographic metadata were provided uncurated, with the amount varying by source and participant.

From the cysteine up to the phenylalanine, the CDR3 has a length of 15 residues. CDR3 DNA is the only sequence kept; it has 45 bases, read in frame from the first base. V is trimmed back by 2 bases and J by 1 base, and the junction contains 2 bases that no gene match accounts for. CDR1 and CDR2, per the germline V gene, are MDHEN and SYDVKM. On this clone itself: Its target antigen remains unknown. No much larger clonotype is one base removed from it; base qualities were not supplied.

This clonotype originated in a woman under 30 with acute or convalescent COVID-19. This receptor chain uses TRBV28 and TRBJ2-5, and 9 bases in between align with TRBD1. The specimen sequenced was peripheral blood. The CDR3 protein is CASSLPTGGQETQYF. The base sequence is TGTGCCAGCAGTTTACCGACAGGGGGCCAAGAGACCCAGTACTTC.